This record concerns one T cell receptor beta chain sequence. Its target is unknown. J was trimmed by 0 bases and V by 0 bases; bases with no gene match: 12. This CDR3 is 19 amino acids long. Germline V gene lookup returns CDR1 SEHNR and CDR2 FQNEAQ (reference sequence). A second PCR, run for about 7 to 11 cycles, used a sample-barcoded 5' primer plus a J-beta primer mix. Every molecule of cDNA carried a tag from a template-switch adaptor with 12 random nucleotides. TCRdb passed the 5' RACE reads through MiXCR, listing each CDR3 protein once. The sample shows about 760,000 distinct CDR3 sequences, roughly 56% of them seen only once. This sample is part of a study of blood T cells in healthy people across ages. Study-level points and caveats: It was found that TCR beta diversity correlated strongly with the percentage of naive T cells. Unknown CMV status may confound age-related changes in expanded clones.

Specimen: blood. This clonotype was obtained from a man aged 35 to 55 in good health. This rearrangement joins TRBV7-9 to TRBJ1-2, with 8 positions matching TRBD1. Written as DNA, the CDR3 is TGTGCCAGCAGCTTAGCGTTATCAGGGACAGGATATACTAACTATGGCTACACCTTC. This translates into CASSLALSGTGYTNYGYTF. The complete variable domain, with remaining parts taken from reference TRBV7-9 and TRBJ1-2, reads DTGVSQNPRHKITKRGQNVTFRCDPISEHNRLYWYRQTLGQGPEFLTYFQNEAQLEKSRLLSDRFSAERPKGSFSTLEIQRTEQGDSAMYLCASSLALSGTGYTNYGYTFGSGTRLTVV.